This T cell receptor (beta chain) came from a study of shared clonotypes between healthy human individuals. Across the whole study: Three plates each covered CD4 naive and memory; CD8 naive two, CD8 memory one.

Sequencing used immunoSEQ multiplex PCR; TCRdb keeps in-frame clones, though not all of them. The sample holds some 360,000 clones, about 73% seen once. The donor cohort consisted entirely of Caucasian adults residing in Nashville, Tennessee. This clone was detected a few times. Germline CDR1 SGHTA, CDR2 FQGNSA. There are 12 residues in the CDR3. Trimming shortened V by 7 bases and J by 7 bases, and 11 bases separated the two germline ends. The specimen was memory CD4+ T cells sorted from blood. Indicated subset: CD45RA-negative fraction. The sequence derives from a man aged 25-45 years in good health. The J gene is TRBJ2-1, the V gene TRBV7-2; no reliable D call. DNA of the CDR3: TGTGCCAGCAACAACGACTGGAATGAGCAGTTCTTC. As protein: CASNNDWNEQFF.